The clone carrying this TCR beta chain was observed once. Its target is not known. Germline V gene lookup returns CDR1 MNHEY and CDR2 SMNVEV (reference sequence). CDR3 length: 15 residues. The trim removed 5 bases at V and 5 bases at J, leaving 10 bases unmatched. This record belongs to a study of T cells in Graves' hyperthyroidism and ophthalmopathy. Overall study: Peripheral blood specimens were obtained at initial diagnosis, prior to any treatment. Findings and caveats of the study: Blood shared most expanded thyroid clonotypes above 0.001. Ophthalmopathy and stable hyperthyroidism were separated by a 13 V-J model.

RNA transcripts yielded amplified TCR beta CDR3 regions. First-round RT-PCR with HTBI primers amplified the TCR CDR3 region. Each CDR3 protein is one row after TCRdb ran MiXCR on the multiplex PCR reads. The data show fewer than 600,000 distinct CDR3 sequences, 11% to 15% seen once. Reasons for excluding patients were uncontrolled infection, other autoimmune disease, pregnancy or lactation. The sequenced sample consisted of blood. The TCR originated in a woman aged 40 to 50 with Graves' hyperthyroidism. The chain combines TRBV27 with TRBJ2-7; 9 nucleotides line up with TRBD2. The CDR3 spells CASSPGGRAADEQYF. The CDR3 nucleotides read TGTGCCAGCAGTCCAGGCGGGAGGGCCGCAGACGAGCAGTACTTC.